Only one count was recorded for the clone carrying this T cell receptor (beta chain). The antigen remains unidentified. The CDR3 extends over 18 amino acids. Germline V CDR1 and CDR2: ENHRY, SYGVKD. V lost 2 bases to trimming and J lost 2 bases, with 19 bases between them. Clones were read by immunoSEQ multiplex PCR, and TCRdb kept only the in-frame ones, dropping some. The sample records tens of thousands of clones, 75% to 90% being singletons. This entry is derived from a study of OX40 agonist ivuxolimab in advanced cancers. Study background: At doses from 0.01 to 10 mg/kg, patients were given intravenous ivuxolimab every 2 weeks.

Patients with autoimmune history or systemic immunosuppression were excluded. Study-wide findings and caveats: In general, CD8+ T cells held more expanded clones than CD4+ did, on average. CD4+ and CD8+ T cells in blood underwent clonal expansion by week 6 at 0.1 to 3.0 mg/kg.

Sequences were derived from CD4+ or CD8+ T cells sorted from blood, sampled in a trial of the OX40 agonist ivuxolimab. The chain joins TRBV10-3 to TRBJ2-1, with D possibly being TRBD2 (6 bases). This TCR was sampled from an adult with an advanced solid tumor such as melanoma, head and neck, liver or kidney cancer. Here the CDR3 reads CAISEPHGGAVTYNEQFF. The CDR3 nucleotides read TGTGCCATCAGTGAGCCACACGGGGGAGCGGTAACCTACAATGAGCAGTTCTTC.